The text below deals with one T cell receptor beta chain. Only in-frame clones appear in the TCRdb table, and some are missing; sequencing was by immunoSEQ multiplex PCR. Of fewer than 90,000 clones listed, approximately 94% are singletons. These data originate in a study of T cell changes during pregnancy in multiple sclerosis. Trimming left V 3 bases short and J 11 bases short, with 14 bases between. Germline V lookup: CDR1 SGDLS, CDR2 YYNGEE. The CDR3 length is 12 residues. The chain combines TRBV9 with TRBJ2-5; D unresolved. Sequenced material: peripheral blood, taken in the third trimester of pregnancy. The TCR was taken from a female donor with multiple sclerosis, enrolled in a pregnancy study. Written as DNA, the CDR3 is TGTGCCAGCAGCGGGCAGGAAGACGTGCAGTACTTC. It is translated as CASSGQEDVQYF.